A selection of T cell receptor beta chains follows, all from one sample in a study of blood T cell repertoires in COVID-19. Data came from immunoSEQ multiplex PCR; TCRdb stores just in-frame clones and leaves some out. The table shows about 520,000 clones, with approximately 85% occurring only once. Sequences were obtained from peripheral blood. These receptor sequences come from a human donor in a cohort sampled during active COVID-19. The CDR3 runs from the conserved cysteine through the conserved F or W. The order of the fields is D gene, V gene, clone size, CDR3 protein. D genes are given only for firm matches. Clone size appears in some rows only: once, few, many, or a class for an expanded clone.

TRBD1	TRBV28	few	CASTTTIKDRGHHEQYF
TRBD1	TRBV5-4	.	CASSNLRDRREHYGYTF
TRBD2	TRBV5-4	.	CASSFGGGSSTGELFF
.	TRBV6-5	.	CASKHSENTEAFF
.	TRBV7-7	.	CASSWRGGRQETQYF
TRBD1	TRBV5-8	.	CASSGKGAGESYGYTF
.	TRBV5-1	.	CASSFGQPNTEAFF
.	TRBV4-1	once	CASSQDGAGNSPLHF
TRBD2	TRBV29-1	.	CSVGLAGATFGEQYF
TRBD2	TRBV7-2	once	CASSLDGGRSYEQYF
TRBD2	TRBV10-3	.	CAISGTSGSTDTQYF
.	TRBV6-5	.	CASSPSQLSGNTIYF
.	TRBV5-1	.	CASSPSTTYNEQFF
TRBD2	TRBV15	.	CATSRDSELAVIDTQYF
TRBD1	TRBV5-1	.	CASSPDRAYEQYF
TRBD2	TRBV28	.	CASSPGGFSYEQYF
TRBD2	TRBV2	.	CASRPTGGDVTQYF
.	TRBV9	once	CASSVRGWSPLHF
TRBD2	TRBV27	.	CASSVAGPINEQFF
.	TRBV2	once	CASSDERGTNIRNTIYF
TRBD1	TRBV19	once	CASSGQGTPQPQHF
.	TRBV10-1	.	CASSEALPGVAKNIQYF
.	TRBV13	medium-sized	CASSLPVRGNTEAFF
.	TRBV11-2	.	CASSLMTGNTGELFF
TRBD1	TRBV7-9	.	CASSLGQGARDEQFF
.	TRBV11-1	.	CASSLELGPGGYTF
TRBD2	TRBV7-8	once	CASSSGTSGRQETQYF
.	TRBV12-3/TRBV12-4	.	CASTPRAGEQYF
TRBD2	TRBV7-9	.	CAAVAGDTYNEQFF
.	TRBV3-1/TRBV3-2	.	CASSFGGIGAEAFF
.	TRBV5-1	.	CAGGLYLAKNIQYF
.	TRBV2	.	CASSDGSGTDTQYF
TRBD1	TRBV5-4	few	CASSSGTGQPQHF
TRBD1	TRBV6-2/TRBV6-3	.	CASSYRDRAYEQYF
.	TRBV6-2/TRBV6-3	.	CASSYSGIDGYTF
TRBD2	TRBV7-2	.	CASSSDGGEHYNEQFF
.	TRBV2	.	CAIAGKDYGYTF
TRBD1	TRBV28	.	CASSPPRTGQGRPRVYGYTF